The 25 T cell receptor beta chains below were found in one sample sequenced in a study of blood T cell repertoires in COVID-19. This table comes from immunoSEQ multiplex PCR, and its TCRdb copy is limited to in-frame clones, with some not included. This sample has around 91,000 clones, with approximately 85% found just once. Sequenced input: peripheral blood. The receptor source for this set is a human donor in a cohort sampled during active COVID-19.

V gene TRBV30 combines with J gene TRBJ2-7; maybe TRBD1 (6 bases). Germline V gives CDR1 GTSNPN, CDR2 SVGIG (reference sequence). The CDR3 contains 13 residues. The V and J ends lost 0 bases and 4 bases respectively, with 10 bases between them. CDR3 in amino acids: CAWSVNRAYEQYF. CDR3 DNA: TGTGCCTGGAGTGTAAACAGGGCTTACGAGCAGTACTTC.

The chain recombines TRBV3-1 (or the pseudogene TRBV3-2) with TRBJ1-2; 10 bases are a match to TRBD1. CDR3 length: 16 residues. Trimming removed 3 bases from V and 7 bases from J; junction bases left unmatched: 11. Germline CDR1 LGHDT, CDR2 YNNKEL (reference sequence). In nucleotides, the CDR3 is TGTGCCAGCAGCCACGCTTCGACAGGGGGCAAAGGTGGCTACACCTTC. Translated, it gives CASSHASTGGKGGYTF.

The rearrangement links TRBV7-3 to TRBJ2-1, with a tentative D call TRBD1 (5 bases). Germline loops: CDR1 SGHTA, CDR2 FQGTGA. V lost 2 bases and J 5 bases, leaving 19 bases between the germline ends. The length of the CDR3 is 17 residues. This CDR3 reads CASSLGPRAGLDNEQFF. CDR3 in DNA: TGTGCCAGCAGCTTAGGACCCCGTGCAGGGCTCGACAATGAGCAGTTCTTC.

Only a few counts were recorded for this clone. At the DNA level, this CDR3 is encoded by other sequences in the same sample as well. The V and J genes are TRBV5-4 and TRBJ2-7; 7 nucleotides agree with TRBD2. The junction had 3 bases not matched to a gene; V was cut back by 2 bases and J by 1 base. This CDR3 is 14 amino acids long. The germline V gene has CDR1 SGHNT and CDR2 YYREEE (reference sequence). CDR3 DNA: TGTGCCAGCAGCTTTGGGGGGGGATCCTACGAGCAGTACTTC. Translation gives CASSFGGGSYEQYF.

This sequence joins TRBV11-2 and TRBJ1-3, with unresolved D. The CDR3 spans 16 residues. Germline V lookup: CDR1 SGHAT, CDR2 FQNNGV. V was pared by 2 bases and J by 0 bases, with 11 bases between. CDR3 nucleotide sequence: TGTGCCAGCAGCTTACCCGTAAGCCCCTCTGGAAACACCATATATTTT. Amino acids: CASSLPVSPSGNTIYF.

The J gene is TRBJ2-7, the V gene TRBV5-4; 9 positions agree with TRBD2. The V segment lost 1 base and the J segment 2 bases; nucleotides outside the gene matches: 4. CDR3 length: 15 residues. Per germline, CDR1 SGHNT and CDR2 YYREEE (reference sequence). CDR3 coding DNA: TGTGCCAGCAGCTTGAGCGGGGGGAGGGCCTACGAGCAGTACTTC. Its protein is CASSLSGGRAYEQYF.

The rearrangement links TRBV2 to TRBJ2-7; D gene uncertain. This CDR3 comprises 15 residues. Germline loops: CDR1 SNHLY, CDR2 FYNNEI. The germline V and J ends were trimmed by 4 bases and 0 bases, with 13 bases remaining between them. The DNA for the CDR3 is TGTGCCAGCAGTGTCGCGCACCCGAACTCCTACGAGCAGTACTTC. Translation: CASSVAHPNSYEQYF.

Concerning this clone itself: The sample carries other DNA sequences with the same CDR3. This sequence joins TRBV27 and TRBJ1-1; 9 nucleotides align to TRBD1. This CDR3 region has 14 residues. In germline, CDR1 is MNHEY, CDR2 SMNVEV (reference sequence). V shed 7 bases and J 1 base; nucleotides not matched to a gene: 4. CDR3 sequence: CASTLTGGNTEAFF. CDR3 coding DNA: TGTGCCAGCACCCTGACAGGGGGGAACACTGAAGCTTTCTTT.

This chain uses TRBV6-5 with TRBJ2-7; TRBD2 agrees at 7 bases. Germline V gene data show CDR1 as MNHEY and CDR2 as SVGAGI. Trimming took 6 bases from V and 0 from J; bases not matched to a gene: 8. The CDR3 is made up of 15 amino acids. In nucleotides, the CDR3 is TGTGCCAGCAGGACTATCGGGGGGAGCTCCTACGAGCAGTACTTC. As protein: CASRTIGGSSYEQYF.

This sequence joins TRBV4-3 and TRBJ1-2; the D gene is possibly TRBD1 (5 bases). The V gene's germline CDR1 is LGHNA and CDR2 YSLEER. CDR3 length equals 15 residues. Trimming left V 0 bases short and J 7 bases short, with 15 bases between. The DNA of the CDR3 is TGCGCCAGCAGCCAAGATCCCAACCAAAGGGGTGGCTACACCTTC. It encodes CASSQDPNQRGGYTF.

The chain joins TRBV4-2 to TRBJ2-1; the match to TRBD2 covers 8 bases. The CDR3 extends over 16 amino acids. The V gene's germline CDR1 is LGHNA and CDR2 YNFKEQ. V lost 0 bases to trimming and J lost 7 bases; unmatched junction nucleotides: 8. The CDR3 spells CASSQESAGVWNEQFF. CDR3 DNA sequence: TGTGCCAGCAGCCAAGAATCAGCGGGAGTATGGAATGAGCAGTTCTTC.

V is TRBV7-2 and J is TRBJ2-5; weak D call: TRBD1 (6 bases). V dropped 6 bases and J dropped 2 bases, with 16 bases sitting between them. The CDR3 extends over 15 amino acids. Germline V gene data show CDR1 as SGHTA and CDR2 as FQGNSA. CDR3 sequence (DNA): TGTGCCAGCAGTATAGTGACAGGCCGACAAGAGACCCAGTACTTC. The encoded protein is CASSIVTGRQETQYF.

The genes are TRBV3-1 (or the pseudogene TRBV3-2) and TRBJ1-2, with 9 positions matching TRBD1. This CDR3 is 14 amino acids long. V lost 0 bases to trimming and J lost 7 bases; unmatched junction nucleotides: 3. The germline V gene encodes CDR1 LGHDT and CDR2 YNNKEL (reference sequence). The CDR3 region is CASSQDGTGIGYTF. CDR3 in DNA: TGTGCCAGCAGCCAAGACGGGACAGGGATTGGCTACACCTTC.

A few counts support this clone. The rearrangement links TRBV18 to TRBJ1-2; 8 bases agree with TRBD1. Trimming at V came to 4 bases and at J to 4 bases, leaving 2 bases not matched to a gene. Germline V CDR1 and CDR2: KGHSH, LQKENI. There are 13 residues in the CDR3. In nucleotides, the CDR3 is TGTGCCAGCTCACTCGACAGGGGCTATGGCTACACCTTC. Amino acid sequence: CASSLDRGYGYTF.

This chain uses TRBV5-4 with TRBJ1-2, with D maybe TRBD1 (6 bases). This CDR3 has 15 residues. CDR1 and CDR2 from the germline V gene are SGHNT and YYREEE (reference sequence). V lost 4 bases and J 2 bases, leaving 15 bases between the germline ends. This CDR3 reads CASSTRSRGNYGYTF. DNA of the CDR3: TGTGCCAGCAGCACCCGGAGCAGGGGAAACTATGGCTACACCTTC. The full variable domain, rest sourced from reference TRBV5-4 and TRBJ1-2, is ETGVTQSPTHLIKTRGQQVTLRCSSQSGHNTVSWYQQALGQGPQFIFQYYREEENGRGNFPPRFSGLQFPNYSSELNVNALELDDSALYLCASSTRSRGNYGYTFGSGTRLTVV.

The sample holds one count of this clone. The chain carries TRBV3-1 (or the pseudogene TRBV3-2) and TRBJ2-2; perhaps TRBD1 as D (6 bases). The CDR3 runs to 17 residues. V was cut by 1 base and J by 4 bases, with 16 bases left in between. CDR1 is LGHDT, CDR2 YNNKEL, per germline (reference sequence). DNA of the CDR3: TGTGCCAGCAGCCAAGGAGACAGGTTCTATCGCACCGGGGAGCTGTTTTTT. It encodes CASSQGDRFYRTGELFF.

This clone was found a few times. The chain joins TRBV28 to TRBJ2-7; possible D gene TRBD2, 6 bases. Trimming took 10 bases from V and 4 from J, leaving 20 bases between them. Looked up from germline, CDR1 is MDHEN and CDR2 is SYDVKM. The CDR3 runs to 14 residues. CDR3: CATRGGSPSYEQYF. The CDR3 coding sequence is TGTGCCACCAGAGGAGGGTCTCCCTCGTACGAGCAGTACTTC. Variable domain in full (rest from reference TRBV28 and TRBJ2-7): DVKVTQSSRYLVKRTGEKVFLECVQDMDHENMFWYRQDPGLGLRLIYFSYDVKMKEKGDIPEGYSVSREKKERFSLILESASTNQTSMYLCATRGGSPSYEQYFGPGTRLTVT.

The chain recombines TRBV9 with TRBJ2-5; 7 nucleotides align to TRBD2. Trimming took 0 bases from V and 2 from J; bases not matched to a gene: 4. Germline CDR1 SGDLS, CDR2 YYNGEE. The length of the CDR3 is 15 residues. This CDR3 is CASSVGWEGQETQYF. The CDR3, as DNA: TGTGCCAGCAGCGTAGGGTGGGAGGGTCAAGAGACCCAGTACTTC. The full variable domain, its missing parts supplied by reference TRBV9 and TRBJ2-5, is DSGVTQTPKHLITATGQRVTLRCSPRSGDLSVYWYQQSLDQGLQFLIQYYNGEERAKGNILERFSAQQFPDLHSELNLSSLELGDSALYFCASSVGWEGQETQYFGPGTRLLVL.

The chain has TRBV5-6 and TRBJ2-2; D might be TRBD1 (6 bases). Trimming took 0 bases from V and 1 from J, leaving 7 bases between them. Germline V lookup: CDR1 SGHDT, CDR2 YYEEEE. CDR3 length: 15 residues. CDR3 region: CASSLGGRNTGELFF. CDR3 nucleotides: TGTGCCAGCAGCTTGGGGGGGCGGAACACCGGGGAGCTGTTTTTT.

As regards this clone: An end of the junction does not agree with germline; a read error may underlie this. The gene calls are TRBV28 and TRBJ2-1, with D uncertain. The CDR3 runs 13 residues. Germline loops: CDR1 MDHEN, CDR2 SYDVKM. This chain's CDR3 is CASNLGLQNEQFF. CDR3 DNA: TGTGCCAGCAATTTAGGGCTTCAAAATGAGCAGTTCTTC.

V usage is TRBV29-1 and J usage is TRBJ2-3; the D is unclear. Germline lookup yields CDR1 SQVTM and CDR2 ANQGSEA. V lost 3 bases and J lost 0, with 16 bases in between. The CDR3 length is 16 residues. CDR3 protein: CSVDDSRSPSTDTQYF. The CDR3 DNA follows: TGCAGCGTTGACGACTCCCGGTCTCCTAGCACAGATACGCAGTATTTT.

This chain uses TRBV5-6 with TRBJ1-1; tentative D call: TRBD1 (5 bases). V was trimmed by 4 bases and J by 4 bases, leaving 8 bases between them. The germline CDR1 and CDR2 sequences are SGHDT and YYEEEE. This CDR3 region has 12 residues. The CDR3 loop is CASSPGGTEAFF. The DNA for the CDR3 is TGTGCCAGCAGCCCGGGGGGCACTGAAGCTTTCTTT.

This clone was recorded once. The V call is TRBV29-1, the J call TRBJ2-1; TRBD2 matches at 12 bases. This CDR3 contains 17 residues. V was clipped by 5 bases and J by 1 base; unmatched bases: 9. Germline lookup yields CDR1 SQVTM and CDR2 ANQGSEA. The CDR3 nucleotides are TGCAGCGTTCGGACTAGCGGGGCCCTAGGATCCTACAATGAGCAGTTCTTC. The encoded protein is CSVRTSGALGSYNEQFF.

The chain recombines TRBV7-2 with TRBJ1-1; the D gene is possibly TRBD1 (6 bases). CDR1 and CDR2 (germline): SGHTA, FQGNSA. The CDR3 extends over 15 amino acids. Trimming shortened V by 3 bases and J by 1 base, and 12 bases separated the two germline ends. CDR3 residues: CASSFGGGQNTEAFF. CDR3 coding DNA: TGTGCCAGCAGCTTCGGGGGGGGGCAGAACACTGAAGCTTTCTTT. The whole variable domain, remainder taken from reference TRBV7-2 and TRBJ1-1, is GAGVSQSPSNKVTEKGKDVELRCDPISGHTALYWYRQSLGQGLEFLIYFQGNSAPDKSGLPSDRFSAERTGGSVSTLTIQRTQQEDSAVYLCASSFGGGQNTEAFFGQGTRLTVV.

The chain carries TRBV30 and TRBJ1-4; 10 bases fit TRBD1. Germline V gene data show CDR1 as GTSNPN and CDR2 as SVGIG (reference sequence). The CDR3 is 14 amino acids. Trimming took 4 bases from V and 4 from J; bases not matched to a gene: 3. This CDR3 reads CAWNRDRGNEKLFF. CDR3 in DNA: TGTGCCTGGAACCGGGACAGGGGTAATGAAAAACTGTTTTTT. Full variable domain (remainder filled in from reference TRBV30 and TRBJ1-4): SQTIHQWPATLVQPVGSPLSLECTVEGTSNPNLYWYRQAAGRGLQLLFYSVGIGQISSEVPQNLSASRPQDRQFILSSKKLLLSDSGFYLCAWNRDRGNEKLFFGSGTQLSVL.